The T cell receptor beta chain described here comes from a study of T cells after yellow fever vaccination. About this clonotype: Its antigen is as yet unknown.

Universal primer sites and UMIs were introduced during 5'RACE template-switching synthesis of TCR cDNA. TCRdb passed the 5' RACE reads through MiXCR, listing each CDR3 protein once. The sample yields roughly 320,000 distinct CDR3 sequences, approximately 11% seen once. Germline V CDR1 and CDR2: SGHTA, FQGNSA. There are 14 residues in the CDR3. Trimming pared 2 bases from V and 5 bases from J, leaving 12 bases between. General observations from the study: In post-booster samples, most primary-vaccination clones reappeared (roughly 96% CD4, nearly 90% CD8). A faster peak, day 5 versus 15, was reached by the weaker secondary response. Abundant bulk-population clonotypes could contaminate the FACS-sorted repertoires.

The origin of this receptor is a man in his late teens or twenties who received the YFV17D yellow fever vaccine. The material sequenced was CD4+ T cells sorted from PBMCs, taken 45 days after the yellow fever booster vaccination. The V gene is TRBV7-2, the J gene TRBJ2-5; tentative D call: TRBD1 (6 bases). In DNA, the CDR3 is TGTGCCAGCAGCTTAACAGGCAGGGGCGAGACCCAGTACTTC. The encoded protein is CASSLTGRGETQYF.